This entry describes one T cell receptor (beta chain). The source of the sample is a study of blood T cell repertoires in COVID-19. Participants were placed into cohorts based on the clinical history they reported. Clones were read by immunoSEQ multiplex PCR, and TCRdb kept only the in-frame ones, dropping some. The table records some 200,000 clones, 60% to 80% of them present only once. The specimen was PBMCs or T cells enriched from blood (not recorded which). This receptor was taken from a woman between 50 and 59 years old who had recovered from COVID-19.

CDR3 sequence: CASSFLAGVDGEQFF. DNA of the CDR3: TGTGCCAGCAGCTTTCTGGCGGGAGTCGACGGTGAGCAGTTCTTC. The rearrangement joins TRBV11-3 to TRBJ2-1, with 7 bases that match TRBD2. CDR3 length: 15 residues. Losses at the gene ends were 3 bases for V and 9 bases for J; bases not matched to a gene: 11. Germline V lookup: CDR1 SGHNT, CDR2 YENEEA.